The rows below give T cell receptor beta chains drawn from one sample of a study of T cell responses to AZD1222 COVID-19 vaccine. TCRdb's copy holds only in-frame clones and misses some; the assay was immunoSEQ multiplex PCR. Counted here are about 160,000 clones, 90% to 95% occurring once; the ten biggest clones make up 4% to 5.5%. This sample comprised peripheral blood, obtained on day 0 of MenACWY control vaccination. These receptors came from an adult in good health. The CDR3 runs from the conserved cysteine through the conserved F or W. The D gene is left open where the match is weak. Where a row states a size, it is once, few, many or the class of an expanded clone; other rows omit it.

V gene	D gene	J gene	clone size	CDR3 DNA	CDR3 protein
TRBV19	NA	TRBJ1-5	NA	TGTGCCAGTAGTATCGGGTTGGAATGGTATCAGCCCCAGCATTTT	CASSIGLEWYQPQHF
TRBV2	TRBD2	TRBJ2-7	NA	TGTGCCAGCAGTGAACTAGCGGGAGGAACCTACGAGCAGTACTTC	CASSELAGGTYEQYF
TRBV9	NA	TRBJ2-3	NA	TGTGCCAGCAGCGGCCGGACAACCGGTGATACGCAGTATTTT	CASSGRTTGDTQYF
TRBV7-9	TRBD1	TRBJ1-6	NA	TGTGCCAGCAACATAGCCCGACAGGGGACAAATTCACCCCTCCACTTT	CASNIARQGTNSPLHF
TRBV6-4	NA	TRBJ2-2	NA	TGTGCCAGCAGTGACGCTGCCGGGGAGCTGTTTTTT	CASSDAAGELFF
TRBV6-5	NA	TRBJ2-7	NA	TGTGCCAGCAGTTACTCGTTTAGGGGGGGATACGAGCAGTACTTC	CASSYSFRGGYEQYF
TRBV4-2	NA	TRBJ2-5	NA	TGTGCCAGCAGCCAAGACGGGGGACGGTCGTTAGAGACCCAGTACTTC	CASSQDGGRSLETQYF
TRBV4-2	TRBD2	TRBJ2-1	NA	TGTGCCAGCAGCCCGGGGCCAGCGGGAGGGATCAATGAGCAGTTCTTC	CASSPGPAGGINEQFF
TRBV28	NA	TRBJ2-7	NA	TGTGCCAGCAGTTCGTACAGGAGACCCTACGAGCAGTACTTC	CASSSYRRPYEQYF
TRBV30	NA	TRBJ1-1	NA	TGTGCCTGGAGTGTAGGGCAGGGATTGAACACTGAAGCTTTCTTT	CAWSVGQGLNTEAFF
TRBV3-1/TRBV3-2	NA	TRBJ1-1	NA	TGTGCCAGCAGGCCTACAGGGATGAACACTGAAGCTTTCTTT	CASRPTGMNTEAFF
TRBV2	NA	TRBJ2-3	NA	TGTGCCAGCAGTGTGACCAGGGGATTGTCGGGGCACACAGATACGCAGTATTTT	CASSVTRGLSGHTDTQYF
TRBV9	TRBD1	TRBJ1-4	NA	TGTGCCAGCAGCGTAGGGACAGGGGGCCTCGGTGAAAAACTGTTTTTT	CASSVGTGGLGEKLFF
TRBV7-9	NA	TRBJ1-4	NA	TGTGCCAGCCAAGAAGTATGGGGTGAAAAACTGTTTTTT	CASQEVWGEKLFF
TRBV20-1	NA	TRBJ2-1	NA	TGCAGTGCCGAGGGTAGCCCACCCCAGTTCTTC	CSAEGSPPQFF
TRBV5-6	TRBD1	TRBJ1-1	NA	TGTGCCAGCAGCCCCACCAGGGGGGCGACTGAAGCTTTCTTT	CASSPTRGATEAFF
TRBV28	NA	TRBJ1-2	once	TGTGCCAGCAGTTTCGGCGGGGGACTCCTGGCGCATGGCTACACCTTC	CASSFGGGLLAHGYTF
TRBV19	TRBD2	TRBJ2-3	NA	TGTGCCAGTAGTATGGCCAGACTAGCGGGAGTGCTGCGCACAGATACGCAGTATTTT	CASSMARLAGVLRTDTQYF
TRBV6-2/TRBV6-3	NA	TRBJ2-5	NA	TGTGCCAGCAGTTACCAGGGGGAGGGGACCCAGTACTTC	CASSYQGEGTQYF
TRBV5-5	NA	TRBJ1-3	NA	TGTGCCAGCAGCTTGAAAGGCCTGGGTTCCAGCTCTGGAAACACCATATATTTT	CASSLKGLGSSSGNTIYF
TRBV14	TRBD2	TRBJ2-2	NA	TGTGCCAGCAGACTAGCGGGAATTGACGGGGAGCTGTTTTTT	CASRLAGIDGELFF
TRBV27	TRBD1	TRBJ1-5	NA	TGTGCCAGCAGTCGGGGGGTAACAGGGGCGCGTGGGGGCAATCAGCCCCAGCATTTT	CASSRGVTGARGGNQPQHF
TRBV7-2	TRBD1	TRBJ1-4	NA	TGTGCCAGCAGCGCCTTTCCGGGACAGAGTAATGAAAAACTGTTTTTT	CASSAFPGQSNEKLFF
TRBV3-1/TRBV3-2	TRBD2	TRBJ2-7	NA	TGTGCCAGCAGCTCCTACCTAGCGGGAGGCCGCTACGAGCAGTACTTC	CASSSYLAGGRYEQYF
TRBV5-6	NA	TRBJ1-2	NA	TGTGCCAGCAGCCGAGGACAGTCATATGGCTACACCTTC	CASSRGQSYGYTF
TRBV7-3	TRBD2	TRBJ2-3	once	TGTGCCAGCAGCGGACTAGCGGCCACAGATACGCAGTATTTT	CASSGLAATDTQYF
TRBV19	TRBD2	TRBJ2-1	NA	TGTGCCAGTAGTCCCCCGAGTAGCGGGATTGGCAATGAGCAGTTCTTC	CASSPPSSGIGNEQFF
TRBV3-1/TRBV3-2	TRBD1	TRBJ2-7	NA	TGTGCCAGCAGCCAACGCCGAGGTGGGGCAGGGGGATACCTCAAGCAGTACTTC	CASSQRRGGAGGYLKQYF
TRBV11-2	NA	TRBJ2-3	NA	TGTGCCAGCCCCTCGGGGCAGGCGGACCGCACAGATACGCAGTATTTT	CASPSGQADRTDTQYF
TRBV20-1	NA	TRBJ1-2	NA	TGCAGTGCTAGAGAGGGGGGCTACACCTTC	CSAREGGYTF
TRBV7-6	TRBD2	TRBJ2-7	NA	TGTGCCAGCAGCCATCGGGGTAGTAGCGGGAGCTTTCCCCTACAGCAGTACTTC	CASSHRGSSGSFPLQQYF
TRBV7-2	NA	TRBJ1-2	NA	TGTGCCAGCAGCTTCAGTGGGGACTATGGCTACACCTTC	CASSFSGDYGYTF
TRBV7-2	TRBD2	TRBJ2-7	few	TGTGCCAGCAGCCAGGGCCCCGGGGGGGACCGCGAGCAGTACTTC	CASSQGPGGDREQYF
TRBV28	NA	TRBJ1-5	NA	TGTGCCAGCAGTTTGAGGACAGGCAATCAGCCCCAGCATTTT	CASSLRTGNQPQHF
TRBV5-6	NA	TRBJ2-3	NA	TGTGCCAGCAGCCTCCGCCTGACAGGCACAGATACGCAGTATTTT	CASSLRLTGTDTQYF
TRBV30	TRBD2	TRBJ2-1	NA	TGTGCCTGGAAGGGAACTAGCGGTCTCCTGGGTGAGCAGTTCTTC	CAWKGTSGLLGEQFF
TRBV7-2	TRBD2	TRBJ2-5	NA	TGTGCCAGCAGCGCCCTAGCGGGAAACCAAGAGACCCAGTACTTC	CASSALAGNQETQYF
TRBV12-5	TRBD1	TRBJ2-2	NA	TGTGCTAGTGGGCCAGGGGGAATCACCGGGGAGCTGTTTTTT	CASGPGGITGELFF
TRBV28	TRBD2	TRBJ2-7	once	TGTGCCAGCAGTTTACCTGGACTAGCGGGGAGGTACGAGCAGTACTTC	CASSLPGLAGRYEQYF
TRBV28	NA	TRBJ2-7	once	TGTGCCAGCAGTTCGGGGTTTACCGCCGGGTACGAGCAGTACTTC	CASSSGFTAGYEQYF
TRBV3-1/TRBV3-2	TRBD1	TRBJ1-4	NA	TGTGCCAGCAGCCCGGGACAGCGGGCAACTAATGAAAAACTGTTTTTT	CASSPGQRATNEKLFF
TRBV19	NA	TRBJ1-2	once	TGTGCCAGTAGTACGCTGAGGGACTATGGCTACACCTTC	CASSTLRDYGYTF
TRBV7-9	TRBD1	TRBJ1-6	NA	TGTGCCAGCAGCCCGGGGACAGGGAATAATTCACCCCTCCACTTT	CASSPGTGNNSPLHF
TRBV28	TRBD2	TRBJ2-1	NA	TGTGCCAGCAGTACCTCTGGGAGGGGTACCTACAATGAGCAGTTCTTC	CASSTSGRGTYNEQFF
TRBV19	TRBD1	TRBJ1-2	NA	TGTGCCAGTAGTCCCCAATCCGGGACAGGTGCCCGGTACACCTTC	CASSPQSGTGARYTF
TRBV30	TRBD1	TRBJ2-7	NA	TGTGCCTGGAGTGCCCAGGTCGGCAGGGGGACCTACGAGCAGTACTTC	CAWSAQVGRGTYEQYF
TRBV20-1	NA	TRBJ1-6	NA	TGCAGTGCTAGTATGGGGGGCAGATCCTATAATTCACCCCTCCACTTT	CSASMGGRSYNSPLHF
TRBV21-1	NA	TRBJ1-5	NA	TGTGCCAGCAGCAAAGTGGCCGTTGTCACGGGCAATCAGCCCCAGCATTTT	CASSKVAVVTGNQPQHF
TRBV28	TRBD1	TRBJ1-3	NA	TGTGCCAGCAGTGGACAGGGTGGGGTGTCCTCTGGAAACACCATATATTTT	CASSGQGGVSSGNTIYF
TRBV30	NA	TRBJ1-2	NA	TGTGCCTGGAGGACTGACCGGTTAACCTTC	CAWRTDRLTF
TRBV5-8	TRBD1	TRBJ2-6	NA	TGTGCCAGCAGCCTGACAGGGGGCTATGGGGCCAACGTCCTGACTTTC	CASSLTGGYGANVLTF
TRBV2	NA	TRBJ2-1	NA	TGTGCCAGCGGGCGGAATTACAATGAGCAGTTCTTC	CASGRNYNEQFF
TRBV7-2	NA	TRBJ2-5	NA	TGTGCCAGCAGCTTAAACATGGCGACCCAGTACTTC	CASSLNMATQYF
TRBV24-1	TRBD1	TRBJ2-7	NA	TGTGCCACTAGTCCGGGACAGGGCTACGAGCAGTACTTC	CATSPGQGYEQYF
TRBV5-6	TRBD1	TRBJ2-7	NA	TGTGCCAGCAGCTTGGCCGGGACAGGCTCCTACGAGCAGTACTTC	CASSLAGTGSYEQYF